This is a list of T cell receptor beta chains from one sample in a study of T-cell reconstitution after alpha-beta-depleted transplantation in children. TCRdb re-analysed the PCR reads in MiXCR, keeping a single row per CDR3 protein. The sample contains 150,000 to 250,000 distinct CDR3 sequences, more than 14% of which appear only once. Sequences were derived from PBMCs from the stem cell graft donor, sampled from the stem cell graft. Receptors originate from a human donor who donated a stem cell graft to a child with acute lymphoblastic leukemia. CDR3s include the opening cysteine and the closing phenylalanine or tryptophan. D genes are given only for firm matches. Rows may omit the clone size; those that give it use once, few, many or a size class.

D gene,clone size,V gene,J gene,CDR3 DNA,CDR3 protein
NA,many,TRBV7-9,TRBJ2-1,TGTGCCAGCAGACCTTGGGAGACTCCGGGCAATGAGCAGTTCTTC,CASRPWETPGNEQFF
NA,many,TRBV7-9,TRBJ2-5,TGTGCCAGCAGCTTAGAGGCTTCAGGATGGACCCAGTACTTC,CASSLEASGWTQYF
TRBD2,few,TRBV11-1,TRBJ2-7,TGTGCCAGCAGTAGCGGTCCGAGCGGGAATTACGAGCAGTACTTC,CASSSGPSGNYEQYF
TRBD1,few,TRBV5-1,TRBJ2-7,TGCGCCAGCAGCTTGTCACCCGAACAGGGGCACGAGCAGTACTTC,CASSLSPEQGHEQYF
NA,few,TRBV30,TRBJ1-1,TGTGCCTGGAACCCTAGGAACACTGAAGCTTTCTTT,CAWNPRNTEAFF
TRBD2,NA,TRBV5-4,TRBJ2-3,TGTGCCAGCAGCTCGGGCGCCCGACTAGCGGGAAGCACAGATACGCAGTATTTT,CASSSGARLAGSTDTQYF
TRBD2,many,TRBV3-1,TRBJ2-1,TGTGCCAGCAGCCGACTAGCGGGAACGGTCAATGAGCAGTTCTTC,CASSRLAGTVNEQFF
TRBD1,many,TRBV5-1,TRBJ2-1,TGCGCCAGCAGCCCCGGGACAGGTAGTGACAATGAGCAGTTCTTC,CASSPGTGSDNEQFF
NA,NA,TRBV12-3/TRBV12-4,TRBJ2-5,TGTGCCAGCAGTTCCCGGACGGGAGAGACCCAGTACTTC,CASSSRTGETQYF
NA,NA,TRBV9,TRBJ2-1,TGTGCCAGCAGCCCACCGCTCAGGGAGCAGTTCTTC,CASSPPLREQFF
NA,few,TRBV6-1,TRBJ2-3,TGTGCCAGCAGTGAAGGAACAGCTAGCACAGATACGCAGTATTTT,CASSEGTASTDTQYF
TRBD1,many,TRBV12-3/TRBV12-4,TRBJ1-2,TGTGCCAGCAGCCCCTCCCACAGGGGACCCCCTCTCACCTTC,CASSPSHRGPPLTF
TRBD1,NA,TRBV12-3/TRBV12-4,TRBJ2-7,TGTGCCAGCAGTTCCGGTCCCGGGACAGGCTCCTACGAGCAGTACTTC,CASSSGPGTGSYEQYF
NA,many,TRBV5-1,TRBJ1-1,TGCGCCAGCAGCCTTGGGGCGGGTGGCAGAGACACTGAAGCTTTCTTT,CASSLGAGGRDTEAFF